This T cell receptor (beta chain) appears in the sequencing data of a study of cytomegalovirus exposure and HLA in healthy donors. PCR amplification relied on 60 Vbeta primers (plus 13 Jbeta primers). In the original analysis: Roughly 73 million unique TCR beta chains, about 11 million of them shared, were counted by a later analysis. Only in-frame clones appear in the TCRdb table, and some are missing; sequencing was by immunoSEQ multiplex PCR. The DNA was the basis for D and trimming; V, J and clone size are from that table. The data show 200,000 or so clones, with about 90% seen just once and about 0.24% held by the top ten. Germline CDR1 is MNHNY and CDR2 is SVGAGI (reference sequence). The germline V and J ends were trimmed by 2 bases and 7 bases, with 17 bases remaining between them. The CDR3 spans 16 residues.

Sample: PBMCs. The V gene is TRBV6-6, the J gene TRBJ2-2; a weak D match, TRBD2 (6 bases). This receptor was obtained from a girl under two years old in good health and CMV-seronegative. The CDR3 DNA reads TGTGCCAGCAGTTACGAGGCGGTGGCGGGGCTCGGGGAGCTGTTTTTT. This gives the protein CASSYEAVAGLGELFF.